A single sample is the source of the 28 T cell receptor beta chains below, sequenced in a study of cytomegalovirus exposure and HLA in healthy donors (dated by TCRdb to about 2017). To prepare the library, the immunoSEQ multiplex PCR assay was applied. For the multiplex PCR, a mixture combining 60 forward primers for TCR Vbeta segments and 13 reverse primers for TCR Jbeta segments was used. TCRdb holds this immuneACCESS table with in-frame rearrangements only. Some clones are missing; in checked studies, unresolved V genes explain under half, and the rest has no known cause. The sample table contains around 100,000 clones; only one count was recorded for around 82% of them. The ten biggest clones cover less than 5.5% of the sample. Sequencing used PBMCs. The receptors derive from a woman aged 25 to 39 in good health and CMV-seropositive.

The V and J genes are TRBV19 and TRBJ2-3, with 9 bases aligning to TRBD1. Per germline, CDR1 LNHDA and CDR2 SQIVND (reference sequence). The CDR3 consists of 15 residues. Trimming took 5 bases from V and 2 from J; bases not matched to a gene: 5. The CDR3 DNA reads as TGTGCCAGTAGTGACAGGGGGGCCTTCACAGATACGCAGTATTTT. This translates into CASSDRGAFTDTQYF.

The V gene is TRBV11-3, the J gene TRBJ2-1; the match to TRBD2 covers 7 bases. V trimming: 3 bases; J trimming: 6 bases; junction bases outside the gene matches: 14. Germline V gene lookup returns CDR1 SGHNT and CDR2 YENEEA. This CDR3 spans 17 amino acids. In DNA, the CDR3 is TGTGCCAGCAGCTTCATTGGTGGTCTAGCGGACTCCAATGAGCAGTTCTTC. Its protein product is CASSFIGGLADSNEQFF.

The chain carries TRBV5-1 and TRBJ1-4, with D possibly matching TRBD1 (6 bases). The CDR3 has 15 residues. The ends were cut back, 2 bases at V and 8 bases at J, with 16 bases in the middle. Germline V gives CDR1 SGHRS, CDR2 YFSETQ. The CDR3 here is CASSFRGDKKEKLFF. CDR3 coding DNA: TGCGCCAGCAGCTTCCGGGGGGACAAGAAGGAAAAACTGTTTTTT.

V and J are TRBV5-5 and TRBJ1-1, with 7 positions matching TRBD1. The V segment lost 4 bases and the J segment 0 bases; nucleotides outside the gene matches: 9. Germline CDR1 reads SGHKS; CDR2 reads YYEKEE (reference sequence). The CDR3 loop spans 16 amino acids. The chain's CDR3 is CASSLQGETLNTEAFF. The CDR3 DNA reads TGTGCCAGCAGCCTCCAGGGGGAGACACTGAACACTGAAGCTTTCTTT. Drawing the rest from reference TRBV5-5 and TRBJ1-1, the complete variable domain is DAGVTQSPTHLIKTRGQQVTLRCSPISGHKSVSWYQQVLGQGPQFIFQYYEKEERGRGNFPDRFSARQFPNYSSELNVNALLLGDSALYLCASSLQGETLNTEAFFGQGTRLTVV.

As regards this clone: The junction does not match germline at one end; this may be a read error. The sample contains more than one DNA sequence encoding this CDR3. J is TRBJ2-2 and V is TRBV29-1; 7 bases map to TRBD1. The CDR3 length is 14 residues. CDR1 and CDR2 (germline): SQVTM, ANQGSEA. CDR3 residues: CSFKDEGAAGELFF. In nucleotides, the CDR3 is TGCAGCTTCAAGGATGAGGGGGCTGCCGGGGAGCTGTTCTTT.

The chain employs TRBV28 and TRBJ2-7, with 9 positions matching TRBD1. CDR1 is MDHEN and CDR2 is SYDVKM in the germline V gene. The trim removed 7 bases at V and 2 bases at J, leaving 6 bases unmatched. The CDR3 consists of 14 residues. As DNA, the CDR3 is TGTGCCAGCATCCACGGGACAGGGACCTACGAGCAGTACTTC. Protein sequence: CASIHGTGTYEQYF.

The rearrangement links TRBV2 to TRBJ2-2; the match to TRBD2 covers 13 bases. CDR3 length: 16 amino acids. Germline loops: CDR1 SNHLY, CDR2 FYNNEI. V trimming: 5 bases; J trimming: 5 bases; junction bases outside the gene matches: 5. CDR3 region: CASSPGLAGVTGELFF. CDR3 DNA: TGTGCCAGCAGTCCAGGACTAGCGGGGGTTACCGGGGAGCTGTTTTTT.

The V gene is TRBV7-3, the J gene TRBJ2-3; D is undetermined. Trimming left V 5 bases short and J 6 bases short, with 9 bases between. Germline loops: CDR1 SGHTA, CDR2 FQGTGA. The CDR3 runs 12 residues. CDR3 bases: TGTGCCAGCAGCCGAGGTCGGGATACGCAGTATTTT. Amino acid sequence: CASSRGRDTQYF.

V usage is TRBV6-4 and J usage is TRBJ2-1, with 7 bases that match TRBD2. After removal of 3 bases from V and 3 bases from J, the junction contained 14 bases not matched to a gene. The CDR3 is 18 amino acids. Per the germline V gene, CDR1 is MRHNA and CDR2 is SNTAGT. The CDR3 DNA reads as TGTGCCAGCAGTGATTTGTCCTATTGGGGGGGGTACTACAATGAGCAGTTCTTC. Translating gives CASSDLSYWGGYYNEQFF.

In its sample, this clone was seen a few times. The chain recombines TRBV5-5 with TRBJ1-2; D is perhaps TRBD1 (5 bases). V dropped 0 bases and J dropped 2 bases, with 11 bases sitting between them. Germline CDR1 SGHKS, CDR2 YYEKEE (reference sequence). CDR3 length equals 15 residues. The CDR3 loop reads CASSLGNTGNYGYTF. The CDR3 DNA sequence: TGTGCCAGCAGCTTGGGTAATACAGGCAACTATGGCTACACCTTC.

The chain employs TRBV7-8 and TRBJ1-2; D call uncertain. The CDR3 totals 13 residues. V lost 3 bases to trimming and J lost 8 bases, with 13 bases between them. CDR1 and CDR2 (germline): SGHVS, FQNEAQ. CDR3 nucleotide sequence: TGTGCCAGCAGCTTGGAGGATAATACCGGCTACACCTTC. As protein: CASSLEDNTGYTF. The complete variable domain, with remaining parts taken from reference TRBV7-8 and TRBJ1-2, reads GAGVSQSPRYKVAKRGQDVALRCDPISGHVSLFWYQQALGQGPEFLTYFQNEAQLDKSGLPSDRFFAERPEGSVSTLKIQRTQQEDSAVYLCASSLEDNTGYTFGSGTRLTVV.

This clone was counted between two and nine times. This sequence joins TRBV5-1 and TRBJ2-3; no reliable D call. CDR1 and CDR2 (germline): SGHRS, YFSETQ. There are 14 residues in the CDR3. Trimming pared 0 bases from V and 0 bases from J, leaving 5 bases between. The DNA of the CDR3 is TGCGCCAGCAGCTTGGATTCTAGCACAGATACGCAGTATTTT. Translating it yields CASSLDSSTDTQYF.

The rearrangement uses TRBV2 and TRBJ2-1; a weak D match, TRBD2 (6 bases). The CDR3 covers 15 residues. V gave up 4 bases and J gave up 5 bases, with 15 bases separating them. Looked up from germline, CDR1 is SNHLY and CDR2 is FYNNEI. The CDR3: CASSGSGGWNNEQFF. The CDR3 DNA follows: TGTGCCAGCAGTGGGAGTGGAGGGTGGAACAATGAGCAGTTCTTC.

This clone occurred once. The CDR3 is CASSWQDGNTEAFF. CDR3 DNA sequence: TGTGCCAGCAGTTGGCAAGATGGGAACACTGAAGCTTTCTTT. V and J are TRBV6-5 and TRBJ1-1; D is ambiguous. CDR3 length: 14 amino acids. V lost 4 bases, J lost 1 base, and 10 bases lay in between. CDR1 is MNHEY and CDR2 is SVGAGI in the germline V gene.

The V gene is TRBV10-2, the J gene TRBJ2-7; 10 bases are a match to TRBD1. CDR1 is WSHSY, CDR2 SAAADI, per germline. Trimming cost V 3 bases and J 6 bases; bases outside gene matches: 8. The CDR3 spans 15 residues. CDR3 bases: TGCGCCAGCAGTGATACCCGACAGGGGGCTGGCGAGCAGTACTTC. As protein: CASSDTRQGAGEQYF.

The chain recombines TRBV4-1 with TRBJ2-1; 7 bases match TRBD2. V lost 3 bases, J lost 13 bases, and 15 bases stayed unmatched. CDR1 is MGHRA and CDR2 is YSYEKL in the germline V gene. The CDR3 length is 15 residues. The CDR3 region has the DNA TGCGCCAGCAGCCAGGTGACTAGCCCTAGTTTCGGCCAGTTCTTC. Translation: CASSQVTSPSFGQFF.

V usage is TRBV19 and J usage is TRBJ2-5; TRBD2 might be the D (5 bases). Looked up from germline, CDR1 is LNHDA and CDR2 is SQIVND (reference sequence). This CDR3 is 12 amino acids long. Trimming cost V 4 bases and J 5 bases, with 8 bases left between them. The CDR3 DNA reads TGTGCCAGTAGTAAACTAGGGGAGACCCAGTACTTC. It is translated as CASSKLGETQYF.

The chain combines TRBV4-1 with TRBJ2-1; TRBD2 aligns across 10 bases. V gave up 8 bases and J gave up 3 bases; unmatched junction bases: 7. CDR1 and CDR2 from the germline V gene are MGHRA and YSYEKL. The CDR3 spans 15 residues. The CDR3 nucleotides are TGCGCCAGCCTTTTCACTAGCGGGGACTACAATGAGCAGTTCTTC. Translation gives CASLFTSGDYNEQFF.

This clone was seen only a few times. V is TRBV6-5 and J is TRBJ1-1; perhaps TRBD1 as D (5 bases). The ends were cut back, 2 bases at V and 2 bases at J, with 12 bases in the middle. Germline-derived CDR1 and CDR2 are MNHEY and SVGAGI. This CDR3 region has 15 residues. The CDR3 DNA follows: TGTGCCAGCAGTTACGTTCAGGGATCTAACACTGAAGCTTTCTTT. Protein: CASSYVQGSNTEAFF.

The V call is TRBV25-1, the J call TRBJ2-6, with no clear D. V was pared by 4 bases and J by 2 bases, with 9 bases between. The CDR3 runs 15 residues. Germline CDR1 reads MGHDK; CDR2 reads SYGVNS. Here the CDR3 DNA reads TGTGCCAGCAGTGTTAGCATTACTGGGGCCAACGTCCTGACTTTC. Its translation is CASSVSITGANVLTF.

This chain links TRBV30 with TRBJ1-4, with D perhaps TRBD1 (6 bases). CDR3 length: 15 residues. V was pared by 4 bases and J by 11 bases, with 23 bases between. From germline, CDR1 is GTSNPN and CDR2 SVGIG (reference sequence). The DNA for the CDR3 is TGTGCCTGGACCCCCGACAGGACAACTCCCGAGAAACTGTTTTTT. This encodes CAWTPDRTTPEKLFF.

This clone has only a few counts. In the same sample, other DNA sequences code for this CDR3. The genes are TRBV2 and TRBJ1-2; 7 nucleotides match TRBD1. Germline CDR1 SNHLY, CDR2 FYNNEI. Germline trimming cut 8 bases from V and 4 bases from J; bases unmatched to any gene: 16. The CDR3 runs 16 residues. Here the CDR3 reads CASLPTGSDSFYGYTF. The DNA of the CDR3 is TGTGCCAGCCTACCGACAGGGTCTGATTCTTTCTATGGCTACACCTTC.

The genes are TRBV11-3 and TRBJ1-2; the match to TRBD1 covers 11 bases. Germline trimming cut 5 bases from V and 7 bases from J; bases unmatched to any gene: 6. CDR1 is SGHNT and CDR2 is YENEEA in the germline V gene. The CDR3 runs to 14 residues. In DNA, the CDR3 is TGTGCCAGCAGCCCAGGACAGGGGGCGTCTGGCTACACCTTC. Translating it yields CASSPGQGASGYTF.

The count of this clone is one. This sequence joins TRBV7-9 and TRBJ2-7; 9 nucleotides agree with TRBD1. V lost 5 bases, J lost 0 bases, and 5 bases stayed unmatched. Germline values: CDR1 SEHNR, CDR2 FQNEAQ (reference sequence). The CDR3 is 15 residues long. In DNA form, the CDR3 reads TGTGCCAGCAGCCTTACAGGGGGCATCTCCTACGAGCAGTACTTC. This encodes CASSLTGGISYEQYF. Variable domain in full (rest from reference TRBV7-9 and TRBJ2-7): DTGVSQNPRHKITKRGQNVTFRCDPISEHNRLYWYRQTLGQGPEFLTYFQNEAQLEKSRLLSDRFSAERPKGSFSTLEIQRTEQGDSAMYLCASSLTGGISYEQYFGPGTRLTVT.

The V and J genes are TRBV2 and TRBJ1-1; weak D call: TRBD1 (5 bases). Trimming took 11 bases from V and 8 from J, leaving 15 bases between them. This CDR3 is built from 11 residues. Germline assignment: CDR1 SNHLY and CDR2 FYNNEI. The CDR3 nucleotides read TGTGCCGGACAAGCCAGATCAGAAGCTTTCTTT. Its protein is CAGQARSEAFF.

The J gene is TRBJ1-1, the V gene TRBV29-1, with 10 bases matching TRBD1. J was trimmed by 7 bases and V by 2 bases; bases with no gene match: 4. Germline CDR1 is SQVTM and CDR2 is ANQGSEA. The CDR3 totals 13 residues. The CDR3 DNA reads TGCAGCGTTGAATCCGGGACAGGGGTTGAAGCTTTCTTT. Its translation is CSVESGTGVEAFF.

The CDR3 region has the DNA TGTGCCAGCAGTCCCACGGACAGGGGAAATTCACCCCTCCACTTT. Encoded protein: CASSPTDRGNSPLHF. The chain recombines TRBV6-5 with TRBJ1-6, with 9 positions matching TRBD1. The CDR3 extends over 15 amino acids. J was trimmed by 7 bases and V by 5 bases; bases with no gene match: 6. Germline V CDR1 and CDR2: MNHEY, SVGAGI.

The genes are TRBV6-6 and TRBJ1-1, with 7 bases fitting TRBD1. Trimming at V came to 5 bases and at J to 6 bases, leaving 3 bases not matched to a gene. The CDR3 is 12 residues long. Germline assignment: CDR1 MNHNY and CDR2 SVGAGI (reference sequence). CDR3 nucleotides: TGTGCCAGCAGTGCTGGACAGGCTGAAGCTTTCTTT. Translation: CASSAGQAEAFF.